This is a list of T cell receptor beta chains from one sample in a study of T cell responses to AZD1222 COVID-19 vaccine. Some clones are missing from TCRdb's copy, which holds only in-frame ones; the method was immunoSEQ multiplex PCR. The sample has 150,000 or so clones, roughly 90% seen once. The input for sequencing was peripheral blood, taken on day 0 of AZD1222 vaccination. The receptors were sampled from an adult in good health. CDR3s include the opening cysteine and the closing phenylalanine or tryptophan. Each record gives: V gene, J gene, clone size, D gene, CDR3 DNA, CDR3 protein. The D gene is left open where the match is weak. Where a row states a size, it is once, few, many or the class of an expanded clone; other rows omit it.

V: TRBV7-9; J: TRBJ2-7; size: NA; D: TRBD1; DNA: TGTGCCAGCAGCCCGACAGGGTATTACGAGCAGTACTTC; CDR3: CASSPTGYYEQYF
V: TRBV4-2; J: TRBJ2-3; size: NA; D: NA; DNA: TGTGCCAGCAGCCAGGAACCGCCTCTGGACAGTTGGGCTACAGATACGCAGTATTTT; CDR3: CASSQEPPLDSWATDTQYF
V: TRBV19; J: TRBJ2-7; size: NA; D: NA; DNA: TGTGCCAGTAGTGAACAGGGAGACCTACCCTACGAGCAGTACTTC; CDR3: CASSEQGDLPYEQYF
V: TRBV11-2; J: TRBJ1-2; size: once; D: TRBD1; DNA: TGTGCCAGCAGCTTCGACAGGGACAGAGGCTACACCTTC; CDR3: CASSFDRDRGYTF
V: TRBV27; J: TRBJ1-5; size: NA; D: NA; DNA: TGTGCCAGCCGAATTGGCAATCAGCCCCAGCATTTT; CDR3: CASRIGNQPQHF
V: TRBV20-1; J: TRBJ2-7; size: once; D: TRBD1; DNA: TGCAGTGCTAGTGTGGCAGGGGGCTTGTACGAGCAGTACTTC; CDR3: CSASVAGGLYEQYF
V: TRBV4-3; J: TRBJ1-1; size: NA; D: NA; DNA: TGCGCCAGCAGCCAAGTAGGAGCCAACACTGAAGCTTTCTTT; CDR3: CASSQVGANTEAFF
V: TRBV19; J: TRBJ2-2; size: NA; D: NA; DNA: TGTGCCAGTAGTATAGCGAGGGGCTCGGGCGGGGAGCTGTTTTTT; CDR3: CASSIARGSGGELFF
V: TRBV29-1; J: TRBJ2-5; size: NA; D: TRBD2; DNA: TGCAGCACCGGGACTAGCGGGCACGCAGAGACCCAGTACTTC; CDR3: CSTGTSGHAETQYF
V: TRBV6-5; J: TRBJ2-2; size: NA; D: NA; DNA: TGTGCCAGCAGTTACCCCGGGGGTGGGAGAACCGGGGAGCTGTTTTTT; CDR3: CASSYPGGGRTGELFF
V: TRBV2; J: TRBJ2-1; size: NA; D: TRBD1; DNA: TGTGCCAGCAGTGAAAGGGACAGGGGGGAAGAGCAGTTCTTC; CDR3: CASSERDRGEEQFF
V: TRBV5-1; J: TRBJ2-5; size: NA; D: NA; DNA: TGCGCCAGCAGCCGCGGGTCGCAAGAGACCCAGTACTTC; CDR3: CASSRGSQETQYF
V: TRBV7-2; J: TRBJ1-2; size: NA; D: NA; DNA: TGTGCCAGCACCCCATCAAGGCACCACCGGGGGGGCTACACCTTC; CDR3: CASTPSRHHRGGYTF
V: TRBV2; J: TRBJ2-4; size: NA; D: TRBD2; DNA: TGTGCCAGCAGGGCGGGGGGATCGGTAAACATTCAGTACTTC; CDR3: CASRAGGSVNIQYF
V: TRBV19; J: TRBJ2-1; size: NA; D: TRBD2; DNA: TGTGCCAGTAGTATGCTAGCGGGGGGCAACAATGAGCAGTTCTTC; CDR3: CASSMLAGGNNEQFF
V: TRBV7-9; J: TRBJ2-1; size: NA; D: NA; DNA: TGTGCCAGCAAAACATCGATAGAGGATGAGCAGTTCTTC; CDR3: CASKTSIEDEQFF
V: TRBV4-3; J: TRBJ1-6; size: NA; D: TRBD1; DNA: TGCGCCAGCAGCCGAAACCGGGACAGCCTTAATTCACCCCTCCACTTT; CDR3: CASSRNRDSLNSPLHF
V: TRBV7-9; J: TRBJ2-3; size: NA; D: TRBD2; DNA: TGTGCCAGCAGCTTAGCCTCCTCCGGGACTAGCGGGTACGATACGCAGTATTTT; CDR3: CASSLASSGTSGYDTQYF
V: TRBV7-2; J: TRBJ2-7; size: NA; D: TRBD2; DNA: TGTGCCAGCAGCTTAAACTTAAGGGGACTAACTCGAACCTACGAGCAGTACTTC; CDR3: CASSLNLRGLTRTYEQYF
V: TRBV3-1/TRBV3-2; J: TRBJ1-6; size: NA; D: NA; DNA: TGTGCCAGCAGCCAAGGAGGGGGGGCGGATAATTCACCCCTCCACTTT; CDR3: CASSQGGGADNSPLHF
V: TRBV7-2; J: TRBJ1-5; size: NA; D: NA; DNA: TGTGCCAGCAGCCCGGAACAGGGACTTGGAGTTAGCAATCAGCCCCAGCATTTT; CDR3: CASSPEQGLGVSNQPQHF
V: TRBV9; J: TRBJ1-4; size: NA; D: NA; DNA: TGTGCCAGCAGCAGCCGGGGGCTCACTAATGAAAAACTGTTTTTT; CDR3: CASSSRGLTNEKLFF
V: TRBV2; J: TRBJ2-5; size: NA; D: TRBD1; DNA: TGTGCCAGCATGAGGGGGCGCATAGAGACCCAGTACTTC; CDR3: CASMRGRIETQYF